This T cell receptor (beta chain) was obtained from a study of T-cell reconstitution after alpha-beta-depleted transplantation in children. This clonotype was counted only a few times. Library preparation (for TCRbeta) was performed with unique molecular identifiers. Via MiXCR, TCRdb re-called the PCR reads, giving one row per CDR3 protein. The repertoire has a few hundred thousand distinct CDR3 sequences, 10% to 15% of them found once; the top ten carry about 3.9%. The TCR was taken from a human donor who donated a stem cell graft to a child with Fanconi anemia. This material consisted of PBMCs, taken from the stem cell graft.

This chain's CDR3 is CASSLATGMETQYF. CDR3 nucleotide sequence: TGTGCCAGCAGCTTGGCCACAGGGATGGAGACCCAGTACTTC. The chain links TRBV5-6 to TRBJ2-5; D might be TRBD1 (6 bases). There are 14 residues in the CDR3. The germline CDR1 and CDR2 sequences are SGHDT and YYEEEE. V lost 0 bases and J lost 5, with 11 bases in between. Drawing the rest from reference TRBV5-6 and TRBJ2-5, the complete variable domain is DAGVTQSPTHLIKTRGQQVTLRCSPKSGHDTVSWYQQALGQGPQFIFQYYEEEERQRGNFPDRFSGHQFPNYSSELNVNALLLGDSALYLCASSLATGMETQYFGPGTRLLVL.